The TCR beta chain under discussion was sequenced for a study of blood T cell repertoires in COVID-19. V lost 8 bases, J lost 2 bases, and 18 bases lay in between. The CDR3 consists of 15 residues. From germline, CDR1 is PRHDT and CDR2 FYEKMQ (reference sequence). Original data processing: Estimation of nucleated cell counts relied on the amplification of reference gene primers. Libraries were prepared by immunoSEQ multiplex PCR; TCRdb keeps only in-frame clonotypes and omits some of them. V, J and clone size reflect that table, while D and trimming were determined from the DNA. The sample has about 64,000 clones; 86% are singletons.

Material: peripheral blood. The clonotype comes from a man aged 35-49 years with acute or convalescent COVID-19. This sequence joins TRBV13 and TRBJ1-2, with a weak D call TRBD1 (5 bases). CDR3 in amino acids: CASAEKDGGNYGYTF. In DNA form, the CDR3 reads TGTGCCAGCGCGGAGAAGGACGGGGGGAACTATGGCTACACCTTC.